Listed below are T cell receptor beta chains from one sample, sequenced in a study of OX40 agonist ivuxolimab in advanced cancers. Assay: immunoSEQ multiplex PCR; the TCRdb copy retains only in-frame clones and omits some. The table includes about 79,000 clones, about nine tenths detected once. The sequences come from CD4+ or CD8+ T cells sorted from blood, collected in a trial of the OX40 agonist ivuxolimab. The receptors stem from an adult with an advanced solid tumor such as melanoma, head and neck, liver or kidney cancer. The conserved cysteine and the conserved F or W are not part of the CDR3 here. Fields, in order: V gene, CDR3 length, CDR3 protein.

TRBV25-1,11,ASSDTMAYEQY
TRBV6-5,11,ASSSSANYGYT
TRBV27,14,ASSPQQGQSNQPQH
TRBV7-9,11,ASSRDSTDTQY
TRBV19,13,ASSKRPARTDTQY
TRBV11-3,16,ASSLGTSGGASYNEQF
TRBV28,14,ASSSTGLATNEKLF
TRBV9,15,ASSVGVWESVQETQY
TRBV10-3,14,AISELAPSSYNEQF
TRBV9,11,ASSVGATGELF
TRBV7-9,14,ASYTLSSGRSGELF
TRBV28,13,ASSGLAGGGFEQY
TRBV5-1,18,ASSLDDGGRIGDGKNIQY
TRBV18,12,ASSSGLALYEQY
TRBV2,13,ASSELTGLGNGYT
TRBV28,9,ASSSSPGYT
TRBV4-1,18,ASSHSSYSGLARGLDTQY
TRBV5-6,13,ASSFRAVGDYEQY
TRBV4-1,17,ASSQVEGFQAGSYNEQF
TRBV5-1,10,ASSWEGETQY
TRBV9,13,ASSGAGVNTGELF
TRBV6-5,11,ASSRASSYEQY
TRBV5-1,14,ASSLVASGNTDTQY
TRBV28,14,ASSLGRRSAKNIQY
TRBV4-1,13,ASSQDGTTAYEQY
TRBV2,12,ASSRDRGREKLF
TRBV23-1,15,ASSQGTSGDYTDTQY
TRBV6-1,14,ASSAARLQGGNTIY
TRBV11-2,12,ANRGRDYTGELF
TRBV7-9,11,ASSQGTAAGYT
TRBV9,13,ASSGRQGNTGELF
TRBV28,12,ASSPGDFQETQY
TRBV6-5,13,ASSYSLPRNYGYT
TRBV12-5,13,ASGLVRRAVHEQY
TRBV7-9,11,ASSLSDSGEAF
TRBV10-3,13,AISGIQGGGNEQF
TRBV18,14,ASSPQQGSSGNTIY
TRBV27,11,ASSGSPAAEAF
TRBV18,10,ASSPVEETQY
TRBV5-8,14,ASSFQGGRAAYEQY
TRBV4-2,15,ASSQKAGGPPIDTQY
TRBV2,13,ASSEMASGTDTQY
TRBV19,12,ASRKVGADQPQH
TRBV5-4,11,ASSLRQGWEQY
TRBV6-5,13,ASSYGSGGSGTQY
TRBV7-8,13,ASTWARGNTGELF
TRBV6-6,10,ASSPIGVRYT
TRBV4-2,14,ASSQDENRVGYGYT
TRBV4-1,14,ASSQGVAFNNEKLF
TRBV14,12,ASSQAQAGRTQY
TRBV6-5,12,ASSTGTGANVLT
TRBV6-6,11,ASKRQGDEKLF
TRBV5-1,12,ASSLIAGQETQY
TRBV9,14,ASSVGSAGGTDTQY
TRBV28,11,ASSLSVRETQY
TRBV4-1,14,ASSVSIWSSTDTQY
TRBV15,9,ATTDTDTQY